The clone carrying this T cell receptor (beta chain) was picked up many times. Its antigen remains unidentified. This entry is derived from a study of T cell repertoires in cytomegalovirus infection. Whole-study context: Through public TCR beta signatures, both CMV infection and matching HLA type were indicated. Findings and caveats of the study: Using cumulative public TCR beta family frequency, the authors identified those who carried CMV together with the relevant HLA. There were HLA-C-restricted CMV-specific TCR beta clonotypes dominating the ex vivo response.

One entry per CDR3 protein, called by TCRdb with MiXCR from the reads. The data contain about 450,000 distinct CDR3 sequences, approximately 31% of them singletons. Specimen: PBMCs. The receptor's source is a human donor in good health (CMV status not recorded). Some clones in this sample may be carry-over from other donors' samples.

The CDR3 nucleotides are TGTGCCAGCAGTGAAGCTAGGCTGGGAGAGACCCAGTACTTC. Residues: CASSEARLGETQYF. The rearrangement uses TRBV6-1 and TRBJ2-5; D gene uncertain. This CDR3 region has 14 residues. Between the trimmed V and J ends, which lost 0 bases and 4 bases, there was a span of 9 bases. Germline CDR1 reads MNHNS; CDR2 reads SASEGT.